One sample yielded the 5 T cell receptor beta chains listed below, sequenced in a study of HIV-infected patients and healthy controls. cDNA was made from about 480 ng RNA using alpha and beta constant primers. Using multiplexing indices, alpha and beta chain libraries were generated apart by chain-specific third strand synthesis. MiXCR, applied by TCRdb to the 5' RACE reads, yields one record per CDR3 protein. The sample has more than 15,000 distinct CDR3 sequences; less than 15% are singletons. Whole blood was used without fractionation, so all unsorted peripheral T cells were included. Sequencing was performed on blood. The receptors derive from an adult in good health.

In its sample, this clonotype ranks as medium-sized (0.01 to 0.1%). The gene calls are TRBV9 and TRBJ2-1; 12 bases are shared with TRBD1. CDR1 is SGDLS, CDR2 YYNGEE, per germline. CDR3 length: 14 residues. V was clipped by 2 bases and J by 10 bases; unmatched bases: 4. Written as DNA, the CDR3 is TGTGCCAGCAGCGTTGGGACAGGGGGCGTCGAGCAGTTCTTC. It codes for CASSVGTGGVEQFF.

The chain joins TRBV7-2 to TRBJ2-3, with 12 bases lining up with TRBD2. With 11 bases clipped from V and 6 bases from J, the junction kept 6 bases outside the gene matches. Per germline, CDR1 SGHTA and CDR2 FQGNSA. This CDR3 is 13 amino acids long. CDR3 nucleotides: TGTGCCTCTAGCGGGGGGGCGGGGGATACGCAGTATTTT. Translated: CASSGGAGDTQYF.

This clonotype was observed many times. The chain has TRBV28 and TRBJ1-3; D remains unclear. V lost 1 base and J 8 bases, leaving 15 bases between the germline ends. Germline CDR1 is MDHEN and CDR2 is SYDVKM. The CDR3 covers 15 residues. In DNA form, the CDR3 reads TGTGCCAGCAGTTTATCCGGGCCGGCCGAGCACACCATATATTTT. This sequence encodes CASSLSGPAEHTIYF.

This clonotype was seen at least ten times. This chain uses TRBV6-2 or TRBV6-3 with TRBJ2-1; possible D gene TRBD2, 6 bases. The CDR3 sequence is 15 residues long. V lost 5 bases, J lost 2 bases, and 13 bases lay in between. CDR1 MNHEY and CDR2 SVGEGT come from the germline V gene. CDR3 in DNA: TGTGCCAGCAGTCTGACTAGTATCACCTACAATGAGCAGTTCTTC. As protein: CASSLTSITYNEQFF.

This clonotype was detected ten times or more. Here the CDR3 reads CASSLSYGGNEQFF. The CDR3 nucleotides are TGTGCCAGCAGTTTATCGTATGGGGGCAATGAGCAGTTCTTC. V usage is TRBV27 and J usage is TRBJ2-1; D is possibly TRBD1 or TRBD2 (5 bases each). Trimming pared 0 bases from V and 6 bases from J, leaving 9 bases between. CDR3 size: 14 residues. Looked up from germline, CDR1 is MNHEY and CDR2 is SMNVEV (reference sequence).